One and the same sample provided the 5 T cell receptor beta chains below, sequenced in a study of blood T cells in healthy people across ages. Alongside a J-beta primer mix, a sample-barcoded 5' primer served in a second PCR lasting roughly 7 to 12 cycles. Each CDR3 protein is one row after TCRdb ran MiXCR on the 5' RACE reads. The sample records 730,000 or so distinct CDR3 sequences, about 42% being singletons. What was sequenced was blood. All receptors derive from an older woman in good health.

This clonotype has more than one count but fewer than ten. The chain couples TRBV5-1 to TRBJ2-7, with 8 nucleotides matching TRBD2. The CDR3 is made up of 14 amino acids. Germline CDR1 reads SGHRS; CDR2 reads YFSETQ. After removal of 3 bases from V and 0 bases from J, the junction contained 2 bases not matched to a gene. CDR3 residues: CASSSLAGSYEQYF. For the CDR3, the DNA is TGCGCCAGCAGCTCCCTAGCGGGCTCCTACGAGCAGTACTTC.

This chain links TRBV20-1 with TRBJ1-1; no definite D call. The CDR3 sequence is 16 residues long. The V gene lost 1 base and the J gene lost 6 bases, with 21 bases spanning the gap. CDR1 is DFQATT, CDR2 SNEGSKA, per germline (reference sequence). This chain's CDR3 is CSARGRPHGETPEAFF. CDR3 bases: TGCAGTGCTAGAGGGAGGCCACACGGGGAAACGCCTGAAGCTTTCTTT.

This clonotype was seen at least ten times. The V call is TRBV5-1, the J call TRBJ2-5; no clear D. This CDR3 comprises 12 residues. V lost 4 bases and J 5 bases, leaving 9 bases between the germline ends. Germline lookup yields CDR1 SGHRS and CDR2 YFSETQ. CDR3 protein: CASSARDETQYF. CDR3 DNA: TGCGCCAGCAGCGCCAGAGATGAGACCCAGTACTTC.

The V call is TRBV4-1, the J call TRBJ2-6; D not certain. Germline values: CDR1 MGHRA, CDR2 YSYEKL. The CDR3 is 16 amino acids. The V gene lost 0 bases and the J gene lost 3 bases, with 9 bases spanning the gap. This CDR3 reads CASSQDWALGANVLTF. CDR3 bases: TGCGCCAGCAGCCAAGATTGGGCCCTTGGGGCCAACGTCCTGACTTTC.

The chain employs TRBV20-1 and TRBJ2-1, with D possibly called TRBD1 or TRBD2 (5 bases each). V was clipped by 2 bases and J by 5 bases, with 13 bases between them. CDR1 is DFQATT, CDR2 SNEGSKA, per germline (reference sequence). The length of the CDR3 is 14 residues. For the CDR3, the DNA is TGCAGTGCTAGAATACCGGGACGGGACAATGAGCAGTTCTTC. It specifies CSARIPGRDNEQFF.